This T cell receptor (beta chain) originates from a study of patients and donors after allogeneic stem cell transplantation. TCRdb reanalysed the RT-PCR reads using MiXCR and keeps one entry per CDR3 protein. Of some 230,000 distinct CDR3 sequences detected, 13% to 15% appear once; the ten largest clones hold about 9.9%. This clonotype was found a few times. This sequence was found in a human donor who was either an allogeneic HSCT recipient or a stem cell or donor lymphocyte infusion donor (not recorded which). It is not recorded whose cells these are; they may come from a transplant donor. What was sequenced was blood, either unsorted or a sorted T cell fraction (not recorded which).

The CDR3: CASRITGTSGNTIYF. CDR3 nucleotides: TGTGCCAGCAGGATCACAGGAACCTCTGGAAACACCATATATTTT. The rearrangement joins TRBV27 to TRBJ1-3; D might be TRBD1 (5 bases). This CDR3 region has 15 residues. Trimming stripped 6 bases from V and 0 bases from J, with 12 bases between. Per germline, CDR1 MNHEY and CDR2 SMNVEV (reference sequence).